Listed below are T cell receptor beta chains from one sample, sequenced in a study of Ad26.COV2.S vaccination and SARS-CoV-2 variants. Some clones are missing from TCRdb's copy, which holds only in-frame ones; the method was immunoSEQ multiplex PCR. Of more than 300,000 clones detected, less than 90% appear once; the ten largest clones hold 6.4%. Sequencing was performed on peripheral blood, taken in a trial of Ad26.COV2.S vaccine versus placebo. The receptors originated from a person between 18 and 65 years old who received the Ad26.COV2.S COVID-19 vaccine or a placebo. Each CDR3 is given with its conserved first and last residue. The D gene is left open where the match is weak. Size tells how often a clone was seen (once, few, many) or the class of an expanded clone, and some rows leave it out.

size: -; V: TRBV6-1; J: TRBJ1-4; D: TRBD1; CDR3: CASSGTGSPALGEKLFF; DNA: TGTGCCAGCAGTGGGACAGGGTCGCCGGCATTGGGGGAAAAACTGTTTTTT
size: -; V: TRBV9; J: TRBJ1-4; D: -; CDR3: CASSVVPGLNEKLFF; DNA: TGTGCCAGCAGCGTAGTTCCAGGGTTGAATGAAAAACTGTTTTTT
size: many; V: TRBV7-6; J: TRBJ2-7; D: -; CDR3: CASSPRLGEQYF; DNA: TGTGCCAGCAGCCCCCGTCTAGGCGAGCAGTACTTC
size: once; V: TRBV7-8; J: TRBJ1-4; D: -; CDR3: CASSWVGARVLTNEKLFF; DNA: TGTGCCAGCAGCTGGGTGGGGGCGCGTGTTTTAACTAATGAAAAACTGTTTTTT
size: -; V: TRBV7-2; J: TRBJ2-3; D: -; CDR3: CASSLVTGDTNTQYF; DNA: TGTGCCAGCAGCTTAGTTACCGGAGACACAAATACGCAGTATTTT
size: -; V: TRBV7-2; J: TRBJ1-3; D: -; CDR3: CASSLGGGGAGNTIYF; DNA: TGTGCCAGCAGCTTAGGGGGAGGGGGTGCAGGAAACACCATATATTTT
size: -; V: TRBV11-2; J: TRBJ2-7; D: TRBD2; CDR3: CASSLDGLAGVRPYEQYF; DNA: TGTGCCAGCAGCTTAGATGGACTAGCGGGAGTCCGGCCCTACGAGCAGTACTTC
size: few; V: TRBV28; J: TRBJ1-2; D: -; CDR3: CASDRPGRPFSGYTF; DNA: TGTGCCAGCGACCGACCCGGCAGGCCTTTCTCCGGCTACACCTTC
size: -; V: TRBV15; J: TRBJ2-7; D: TRBD2; CDR3: CATSNPGTSGAGEQYF; DNA: TGTGCCACCAGCAACCCCGGGACTAGCGGGGCAGGGGAGCAGTACTTC
size: few; V: TRBV7-2; J: TRBJ2-7; D: -; CDR3: CASSLDRLASGEQYF; DNA: TGTGCCAGCAGCTTAGATAGGCTAGCTTCCGGCGAGCAGTACTTC
size: -; V: TRBV7-2; J: TRBJ2-5; D: TRBD1; CDR3: CASSRTGAVEETQYF; DNA: TGTGCCAGCAGCAGGACAGGGGCGGTGGAGGAGACCCAGTACTTC
size: -; V: TRBV20-1; J: TRBJ1-1; D: -; CDR3: CSVGGNTEAFF; DNA: TGCAGTGTCGGAGGCAACACTGAAGCTTTCTTT
size: -; V: TRBV18; J: TRBJ1-2; D: -; CDR3: CASSPQREFGYTF; DNA: TGTGCCAGCTCACCACAACGGGAGTTCGGCTACACCTTC
size: -; V: TRBV29-1; J: TRBJ2-1; D: -; CDR3: CSVAGSPGEQFF; DNA: TGCAGCGTAGCCGGGTCCCCCGGGGAGCAGTTCTTC
size: -; V: TRBV5-1; J: TRBJ2-7; D: TRBD1; CDR3: CASGTQGSYEQYF; DNA: TGCGCCAGTGGTACACAGGGGTCCTACGAGCAGTACTTC
size: -; V: TRBV7-2; J: TRBJ1-5; D: -; CDR3: CASSLGPSPNQPQHF; DNA: TGTGCCAGCAGCTTAGGCCCCTCCCCTAATCAGCCCCAGCATTTT
size: -; V: TRBV29-1; J: TRBJ2-5; D: TRBD1; CDR3: CSVDGSGGWQETQYF; DNA: TGCAGCGTTGATGGGTCAGGGGGCTGGCAAGAGACCCAGTACTTC
size: -; V: TRBV6-5; J: TRBJ1-1; D: -; CDR3: CASISEGGNTEAFF; DNA: TGTGCCAGCATTTCAGAGGGTGGGAACACTGAAGCTTTCTTT
size: -; V: TRBV3-1/TRBV3-2; J: TRBJ1-2; D: -; CDR3: CASSQGGSGYTF; DNA: TGTGCCAGCAGCCAAGGGGGGAGCGGCTACACCTTC
size: -; V: TRBV5-4; J: TRBJ2-5; D: TRBD1; CDR3: CASTRTGQETQYF; DNA: TGTGCCAGCACCCGGACAGGACAAGAGACCCAGTACTTC
size: -; V: TRBV5-1; J: TRBJ2-3; D: -; CDR3: CASSLTPGNTDTQYF; DNA: TGCGCCAGCAGCTTGACTCCGGGAAACACAGATACGCAGTATTTT
size: -; V: TRBV5-5; J: TRBJ1-3; D: TRBD1; CDR3: CASSPQGASGNTIYF; DNA: TGTGCCAGCAGCCCACAGGGGGCGAGTGGAAACACCATATATTTT
size: -; V: TRBV13; J: TRBJ2-5; D: -; CDR3: CASSPRVVSETQYF; DNA: TGTGCCAGCAGCCCACGGGTGGTATCAGAGACCCAGTACTTC
size: -; V: TRBV19; J: TRBJ2-7; D: TRBD2; CDR3: CASSITSGKSGGYEQYF; DNA: TGTGCCAGTAGTATAACTAGCGGGAAGTCCGGGGGCTACGAGCAGTACTTC